This is a list of T cell receptor beta chains from one sample in a study of identical twins. In TCRdb, the 5' RACE reads were re-called with MiXCR into one record per CDR3 protein. The table lists hundreds of thousands of distinct CDR3 sequences, around 6.1% of them singletons, with about 2% in the top ten. Sequencing was done on a sample of naive T cells sorted from blood. The receptors stem from a man aged 18 to 30 in good health. Each CDR3 is given with its conserved first and last residue. A D gene is named only where the DNA matches it firmly. Some rows have no size entry. The others give once, few or many, or a class for an expanded clone.

J	size	length	D	V	DNA	CDR3
TRBJ2-1	.	20	.	TRBV12-2	TGTGCAAGTCCCGTGCCCGGGGGACTAGCGGGAGCCCCTCTCTACAATGAGCAGTTCTTC	CASPVPGGLAGAPLYNEQFF
TRBJ1-3	.	12	.	TRBV6-6	TGTGCCAGTTGGACCTCTGGAAACACCATATATTTT	CASWTSGNTIYF
TRBJ1-2	few	15	.	TRBV5-1	TGCGCCAGCAGCTTGGTGGCAGGGGAGGACTATGGCTACACCTTC	CASSLVAGEDYGYTF
TRBJ2-3	many	20	.	TRBV5-1	TGCGCCAGCAGCCGGGGAAATAACGCGGCTGGGAGGACAGTGACAGATACGCAGTATTTT	CASSRGNNAAGRTVTDTQYF
TRBJ1-2	many	14	.	TRBV20-1	TGCAGTGCTAGAGTCCCCGGGGTCAACTATGGCTACACCTTC	CSARVPGVNYGYTF
TRBJ2-5	many	14	.	TRBV15	TGTGCCACCAGCAGAGATCGGGTGGGGGAGACCCAGTACTTC	CATSRDRVGETQYF
TRBJ1-5	many	17	TRBD1	TRBV20-1	TGCAGTGCTAGTTATCCCACCGGGACAGCCGACAATCAGCCCCAGCATTTT	CSASYPTGTADNQPQHF
TRBJ2-5	.	15	.	TRBV3-1	TGTGCCAGCAGCCAAGGGGTTTGGGGAAAAGTGACCCAGTACTTC	CASSQGVWGKVTQYF
TRBJ2-7	many	16	TRBD2	TRBV5-1	TGCGCCAGCAGCGCCGCTAGCGGGAGTACCTCCTACGAGCAGTACTTC	CASSAASGSTSYEQYF
TRBJ2-6	few	21	TRBD2	TRBV10-3	TGTGCCATCAGTGAGCGAAGTGTGGGGACTAGCGGGACGGCCGGGGCCAACGTCCTGACTTTC	CAISERSVGTSGTAGANVLTF
TRBJ1-2	many	12	.	TRBV24-1	TGTGCCACCAGTTCAGAGACAAATGGCTACACCTTC	CATSSETNGYTF
TRBJ2-3	many	15	.	TRBV6-1	TGTGCCACCCGACTTAGCAGAGCACCCCCAGATACGCAGTATTTT	CATRLSRAPPDTQYF
TRBJ2-5	many	12	.	TRBV12-3/TRBV12-4	TGTGCCAGCAGTTTCGGGACAGAGACCCAGTACTTC	CASSFGTETQYF
TRBJ1-1	many	12	.	TRBV7-2	TGTGCCAGCAGCCATCCTAACACTGAAGCTTTCTTT	CASSHPNTEAFF
TRBJ2-7	many	13	.	TRBV28	TGTGCCAGCAGTTTCGTCCGCGGGTACGAGCAGTACTTC	CASSFVRGYEQYF
TRBJ2-7	.	11	.	TRBV6-5	TGTGCCAGCAGTTACTCGGACGAGCAGTACTTC	CASSYSDEQYF
TRBJ2-3	.	15	TRBD2	TRBV7-9	TGTGCCAGCAGCTTACGCTGGCGGGAGTCTGATACGCAGTATTTT	CASSLRWRESDTQYF